Below are 31 T cell receptor beta chains sequenced from a single sample in a study of blood T cells in healthy people across ages. For the second PCR, which ran for about 7 to 11 cycles, a sample-barcoded 5' primer and a J-beta primer mix were used. One entry per CDR3 protein results from TCRdb running MiXCR on the 5' RACE reads. Of some 1 million distinct CDR3 sequences in the sample, around 45% were seen once. Sequences were obtained from blood. The receptors stem from a woman aged 60-75 years in good health.

This clonotype was seen once. The rearrangement joins TRBV14 to TRBJ2-7; 11 nucleotides align to TRBD2. Germline trimming cut 1 base from V and 6 bases from J; bases unmatched to any gene: 11. Germline V gene sequence: CDR1 SGHDN, CDR2 FVKESK. The CDR3 is 17 amino acids. The CDR3 loop is CASSQVVSGGVYGEQYF. CDR3 bases: TGTGCCAGCAGCCAAGTGGTTAGCGGGGGGGTTTATGGCGAGCAGTACTTC.

V gene TRBV7-8 combines with J gene TRBJ1-4; D remains ambiguous. With 4 bases removed from V and 7 bases from J, the gap between germline ends came to 13 bases. There are 14 residues in the CDR3. CDR1 SGHVS and CDR2 FQNEAQ come from the germline V gene. CDR3 protein: CASSSGSLSEKLFF. CDR3 bases: TGTGCCAGCAGCTCCGGGAGCCTTAGTGAAAAACTGTTTTTT.

The chain couples TRBV2 to TRBJ1-2, with D possibly being TRBD1 (6 bases). V lost 7 bases and J 7 bases, leaving 19 bases between the germline ends. The germline V gene encodes CDR1 SNHLY and CDR2 FYNNEI. CDR3 length: 14 amino acids. Written as DNA, the CDR3 is TGTGCCAGCAATGATGGGGGGGCGCCCTTTGGCTACACCTTC. As protein: CASNDGGAPFGYTF.

The chain couples TRBV20-1 to TRBJ2-4; D may be TRBD1 or TRBD2 (5 bases each). This CDR3 spans 14 amino acids. Per germline, CDR1 DFQATT and CDR2 SNEGSKA (reference sequence). Trimming shortened V by 3 bases and J by 3 bases, and 12 bases separated the two germline ends. The CDR3, as DNA: TGCAGTGCTAGTGCCGGGGCACACAAAAACATTCAGTACTTC. This translates into CSASAGAHKNIQYF.

This chain uses TRBV5-5 with TRBJ1-5, with a tentative D call TRBD1 (5 bases). The CDR3 sequence is 14 residues long. Germline lookup yields CDR1 SGHKS and CDR2 YYEKEE (reference sequence). Trimming removed 3 bases at V and 4 bases at J, with 11 bases between. DNA for the CDR3: TGTGCCAGCAGCTCTGTGGGGGATAATCAGCCCCAGCATTTT. This encodes CASSSVGDNQPQHF.

This clonotype was detected a few times. A read error may be the cause here, since a much bigger clone is one base away. V usage is TRBV28 and J usage is TRBJ2-3; D not certain. Deletions cut 8 bases from V and 4 bases from J, with 4 bases between. Germline CDR1 reads MDHEN; CDR2 reads SYDVKM. This CDR3 is built from 10 residues. The CDR3 DNA reads as TGTGCCAGCCGGTCAGATACGCAGTATTTT. Translated, it gives CASRSDTQYF.

This chain joins TRBV20-1 and TRBJ2-7, with TRBD1 identical over 10 bases. Germline loops: CDR1 DFQATT, CDR2 SNEGSKA (reference sequence). V shed 5 bases and J 5 bases; nucleotides not matched to a gene: 6. This CDR3 contains 13 residues. The CDR3 DNA follows: TGCAGTGCTCGAGGACAGGGGGAGAACGAGCAGTACTTC. Translated: CSARGQGENEQYF.

The CDR3 loop reads CASSQDRGNTIYF. Here the CDR3 DNA reads TGCGCCAGCAGCCAAGACAGGGGAAACACCATATATTTT. The chain joins TRBV4-1 to TRBJ1-3; no reliable D call. Trimming cost V 0 bases and J 4 bases, with 4 bases left between them. CDR1 and CDR2 from the germline V gene are MGHRA and YSYEKL. The CDR3 sequence is 13 residues long.

The chain combines TRBV6-5 with TRBJ2-1; D not resolved. Germline CDR1 MNHEY, CDR2 SVGAGI. V was cut by 0 bases and J by 8 bases, with 8 bases left in between. The CDR3 contains 13 residues. CDR3 sequence (DNA): TGTGCCAGCAGTTACTCGAGAGGAGATGAGCAGTTCTTC. Its protein product is CASSYSRGDEQFF.

This clonotype occurred a few times. The V and J genes are TRBV10-3 and TRBJ2-7; 8 bases match TRBD1. The CDR3 consists of 13 residues. In germline, CDR1 is ENHRY, CDR2 SYGVKD. Trimming at V came to 4 bases and at J to 4 bases, leaving 3 bases not matched to a gene. The CDR3 nucleotides read TGTGCCATCAGTGGCAGGGGGCGGTACGAGCAGTACTTC. Translating it yields CAISGRGRYEQYF.

The V and J genes are TRBV20-1 and TRBJ2-1; D gene unclear. This CDR3 is built from 11 residues. The V and J ends lost 2 bases and 8 bases respectively, with 7 bases between them. From germline, CDR1 is DFQATT and CDR2 SNEGSKA (reference sequence). The CDR3 nucleotides read TGCAGTGCTAGAAATGGATATGAGCAGTTCTTC. Translated: CSARNGYEQFF.

Turning to this clonotype: One end of the junction fails to match germline, which may point to a read error. The chain has TRBV24-1 and TRBJ2-1; the D call may be TRBD1 or TRBD2 (5 bases each). The CDR3 loop spans 13 amino acids. The germline V gene has CDR1 KGHDR and CDR2 SFDVKD. Here the CDR3 DNA reads TGTGCCGCCAGTGCCTCCGGGGCCAATGAGCAGTTCTTC. Translation: CAASASGANEQFF.

This clonotype has only a few counts. Given a much more abundant clone one base away, this may be a read error. The chain has TRBV20-1 and TRBJ2-7; D unresolved. Germline lookup yields CDR1 DFQATT and CDR2 SNEGSKA (reference sequence). CDR3 length: 12 amino acids. Trimming removed 2 bases from V and 0 bases from J, with 5 bases in between. This CDR3 is CSARPASYEQYF. The DNA for the CDR3 is TGCAGTGCTAGACCGGCCTCCTACGAGCAGTACTTC.

The V call is TRBV6-5, the J call TRBJ2-1, with 9 bases identical to TRBD2. CDR1 and CDR2 (germline): MNHEY, SVGAGI. Germline trimming cut 2 bases from V and 4 bases from J; bases unmatched to any gene: 9. This CDR3 is built from 17 residues. The CDR3: CASSYGRSSGAYNEQFF. CDR3 nucleotide sequence: TGTGCCAGCAGTTACGGGCGTTCTAGCGGGGCATACAATGAGCAGTTCTTC.

The V gene is TRBV20-1, the J gene TRBJ2-7; 7 nucleotides agree with TRBD2. The CDR3 spans 13 residues. The ends lost 1 base at V and 7 bases at J; junction bases unmatched: 7. Germline loops: CDR1 DFQATT, CDR2 SNEGSKA (reference sequence). CDR3 nucleotide sequence: TGCAGTGCTAGAGCTAGCGGTCCAGGGGAGCAGTACTTC. Translating gives CSARASGPGEQYF.

This chain uses TRBV10-3 with TRBJ2-7, with D possibly being TRBD1 or TRBD2 (5 bases each). V was trimmed by 8 bases and J by 1 base, leaving 9 bases between them. This CDR3 is 12 amino acids long. From germline, CDR1 is ENHRY and CDR2 SYGVKD. The CDR3 reads CAIGDGSYEQYF. CDR3 DNA sequence: TGTGCCATCGGGGACGGGTCCTACGAGCAGTACTTC.

The CDR3 loop is CSARGGQGDSGANVLTF. The CDR3 DNA sequence: TGCAGTGCTAGAGGGGGACAGGGAGACTCTGGGGCCAACGTCCTGACTTTC. The J gene is TRBJ2-6, the V gene TRBV20-1; 9 bases map to TRBD1. Trimming took 1 base from V and 0 from J; bases not matched to a gene: 4. From germline, CDR1 is DFQATT and CDR2 SNEGSKA (reference sequence). This CDR3 has 17 amino acids.

V usage is TRBV13 and J usage is TRBJ1-2; 8 bases line up with TRBD1. V dropped 5 bases and J dropped 4; count of bases not matched to a gene: 6. This CDR3 has 14 residues. The V gene's germline CDR1 is PRHDT and CDR2 FYEKMQ (reference sequence). CDR3 DNA: TGTGCCAGCAGCGAGGACAGGGCGGCCTATGGCTACACCTTC. This sequence encodes CASSEDRAAYGYTF. Drawing the rest from reference TRBV13 and TRBJ1-2, the complete variable domain is AAGVIQSPRHLIKEKRETATLKCYPIPRHDTVYWYQQGPGQDPQFLISFYEKMQSDKGSIPDRFSAQQFSDYHSELNMSSLELGDSALYFCASSEDRAAYGYTFGSGTRLTVV.

This clonotype was found once. V gene TRBV3-1 combines with J gene TRBJ2-3; TRBD1 is a possible D gene (6 bases). V dropped 4 bases and J dropped 0 bases, with 17 bases sitting between them. From germline, CDR1 is LGHDT and CDR2 YNNKEL (reference sequence). The CDR3 extends over 17 amino acids. The CDR3 region has the DNA TGTGCCAGCAGCCCAGCCCGGGCAGGGGTCAGCACAGATACGCAGTATTTT. Translation gives CASSPARAGVSTDTQYF.

The rearrangement joins TRBV4-2 to TRBJ2-5; D is possibly TRBD2 (6 bases). The DNA end is more similar to TRBJ2-7, so the J call may be wrong. The V gene's germline CDR1 is LGHNA and CDR2 YNFKEQ. The CDR3 spans 16 residues. The CDR3 DNA sequence: TGTGCCAGCAGCCAAGCCGCCGGGGGAGCGGGCTACGAGCAGTACTTC. Its translation is CASSQAAGGAGYEQYF.

This clonotype was detected a few times. This chain joins TRBV5-1 and TRBJ2-2; 12 nucleotides match TRBD2. The CDR3 runs to 17 residues. The V gene's germline CDR1 is SGHRS and CDR2 YFSETQ. Trimming took 0 bases from V and 1 from J; bases not matched to a gene: 1. The CDR3 sequence is CASSLGLAGVNTGELFF. CDR3 sequence (DNA): TGCGCCAGCAGCTTGGGACTAGCGGGAGTGAACACCGGGGAGCTGTTTTTT.

The chain is built from TRBV2 and TRBJ2-3; 12 bases are shared with TRBD2. The CDR3 totals 16 residues. V lost 6 bases, J lost 0 bases, and 4 bases stayed unmatched. CDR1 is SNHLY, CDR2 FYNNEI, per germline. The CDR3 nucleotides read TGTGCCAGCAGGGGGGGGACTAGCGGGAGCACAGATACGCAGTATTTT. Translation gives CASRGGTSGSTDTQYF. The full variable domain, its missing parts supplied by reference TRBV2 and TRBJ2-3, is EPEVTQTPSHQVTQMGQEVILRCVPISNHLYFYWYRQILGQKVEFLVSFYNNEISEKSEIFDDQFSVERPDGSNFTLKIRSTKLEDSAMYFCASRGGTSGSTDTQYFGPGTRLTVL.

The chain uses TRBV12-3 or TRBV12-4 and TRBJ2-7; tentatively, D is TRBD1 (6 bases). The CDR3 extends over 13 amino acids. V dropped 2 bases and J dropped 7 bases, with 12 bases sitting between them. This chain's CDR3 is CASSLLRGGEQYF. CDR3 DNA: TGTGCCAGCAGTTTATTGCGAGGGGGTGAGCAGTACTTC.

This clonotype was seen only once. The CDR3 reads CSARVLGTGALLGSEQYF. The CDR3 DNA sequence: TGCAGTGCTAGAGTGCTGGGGACAGGGGCCCTTCTGGGGTCCGAGCAGTACTTC. V gene TRBV20-1 combines with J gene TRBJ2-7; 10 bases are a match to TRBD1. Germline V lookup: CDR1 DFQATT, CDR2 SNEGSKA (reference sequence). With 1 base clipped from V and 6 bases from J, the junction kept 18 bases outside the gene matches. The CDR3 covers 18 residues.

V gene TRBV4-1 combines with J gene TRBJ1-4; 8 positions agree with TRBD1. From germline, CDR1 is MGHRA and CDR2 YSYEKL. V shed 3 bases and J 8 bases; nucleotides not matched to a gene: 8. There are 15 residues in the CDR3. The CDR3 bases are TGCGCCAGCAGCCATCCGGACAGGGTAGGGGAAAAACTGTTTTTT. Protein product: CASSHPDRVGEKLFF.

The chain carries TRBV11-2 and TRBJ2-2, with TRBD2 matching over 9 bases. With V trimmed by 5 bases and J by 5 bases, 15 bases remained unmatched. The CDR3 consists of 18 residues. Germline CDR1 is SGHAT and CDR2 is FQNNGV. The CDR3 protein is CASSPPLLSGGLTGELFF. The CDR3 bases are TGTGCCAGCAGCCCCCCCCTCCTGAGCGGGGGGTTGACCGGGGAGCTGTTTTTT.

This clonotype showed up just a few times. This chain joins TRBV20-1 and TRBJ2-4; no definite D call. Deletions cut 0 bases from V and 4 bases from J, with 10 bases between. Germline V gene lookup returns CDR1 DFQATT and CDR2 SNEGSKA (reference sequence). The CDR3 has 14 residues. The CDR3 loop is CSARDEVVKNIQYF. The CDR3 DNA is TGCAGTGCTAGAGATGAGGTTGTAAAAAACATTCAGTACTTC.

A few counts support this clonotype. V gene TRBV4-2 combines with J gene TRBJ2-3, with 10 bases lining up with TRBD2. V lost 0 bases to trimming and J lost 5 bases; unmatched junction nucleotides: 8. The CDR3 runs 17 residues. In germline, CDR1 is LGHNA, CDR2 YNFKEQ. CDR3 residues: CASSQDASGSVRDTQYF. The CDR3 bases are TGTGCCAGCAGCCAAGATGCTAGCGGGAGTGTAAGAGATACGCAGTATTTT.

The chain employs TRBV27 and TRBJ1-2; D perhaps matches TRBD1 (6 bases). Trimming took off 2 bases at V and 7 bases at J, with 17 bases between the two ends. This CDR3 has 15 residues. CDR1 is MNHEY, CDR2 SMNVEV, per germline (reference sequence). In DNA form, the CDR3 reads TGTGCCAGCAGTTTAACTTTGGGGGGCTCATCTGGCTACACCTTC. The encoded protein is CASSLTLGGSSGYTF.

The chain joins TRBV28 to TRBJ1-5, with D possibly being TRBD1 (6 bases). V was cut by 6 bases and J by 8 bases, with 14 bases left in between. Germline V gene data show CDR1 as MDHEN and CDR2 as SYDVKM. This CDR3 is 13 amino acids long. The CDR3 spells CASRHQGGEPQHF. Here the CDR3 DNA reads TGTGCCAGCAGACATCAAGGGGGAGAGCCCCAGCATTTT.

This clonotype has just a few counts. The chain joins TRBV15 to TRBJ2-5; 7 bases align to TRBD2. Germline CDR1 LNHNV, CDR2 YYDKDF (reference sequence). The CDR3 contains 15 residues. Trimming removed 0 bases from V and 3 bases from J; junction bases left unmatched: 4. CDR3: CATSRDRGSEETQYF. CDR3 coding DNA: TGTGCCACCAGCAGAGATCGCGGGAGTGAAGAGACCCAGTACTTC.